This T cell receptor (beta chain) is drawn from a study of CD8+CD57+ T cells in acquired aplastic anemia (dated by TCRdb to the late 2010s). With regard to the full study: Extracted DNA from sorted CD4+ and CD8+ cells averaged around 3.4 ug, ranging from roughly 0.17 to 30 ug. Mean read counts for healthy donor samples were 9 million to 10.8 million for CD4+ cells and around 11 million for CD8+ cells. Results and caveats for the whole study, not just this receptor: CD8+ Simpson's diversity did not differ significantly between patients and healthy controls (P=0.060). Approximately 31 CD8+ CDR3 sequences were found in both patients and controls but appeared to be highly expressed in patients and within the immunodominant clones of the patients.

Genomic DNA served as template for TCR beta VDJ combination and CDR3 sequence profiling. An Illumina HiSeq 2000 was used for TCR repertoire sequencing. As for the original processing: Repertoire assessment relied on Simpson's diversity index, CDR3 size and DJ length profiles, and TRBV/TRBJ rearrangement plots. The immunodominant clone was defined as the most abundant DNA sequence in deep sequencing data. CDR3 amino acid sequences were checked for sharing across subjects and were also compared against the VDJdb database and published repertoires. TCRdb passed the public sequencing reads through fastp at Q25 and MiXCR, retaining productive beta sequences. CDR3 protein duplicates are merged, each entry listing the most common genes and DNA. Here the V and J calls rest on TCRdb's processing, not on the authors' analysis. Across this sample there are a few hundred thousand distinct CDR3 sequences, with around 68% seen only once. The ten biggest clones cover 3.5% to 4.5% of the sample.

Inclusive of the bounding cysteine and phenylalanine, the CDR3 is 14 residues long. Only the CDR3 DNA stays, 42 bases, in frame from base 1. Looking up the germline V gene yields CDR1 SGHVS and CDR2 FQNEAQ. TCR repertoires of sorted CD4+ and CD8+ blood T cells from severe aplastic anemia patients and healthy subjects were deep-sequenced in the study. Ficoll-Paque density gradient centrifugation was used to isolate peripheral blood mononuclear cells. Before DNA extraction, CD4+ and CD8+ T cells were sorted by FACS or by magnetic beads. Comment on this clonotype: Its antigen is unknown. A junction end diverges from the germline sequence, so it may reflect a read error.

Sequencing was done on a sample of sorted CD4+, CD8+, or CD8+CD57+ T cells (not recorded which) from PBMCs. Recombination joined TRBV7-8 with TRBJ2-3; TRBD2 agrees with 8 junctional bases. The TCR sequence derives from a human donor in good health, serving as a control. CDR3 protein: CASSWRGVTDTQYF. The DNA reads as follows: TGTGCCAGCAGCTGGCGGGGGGTAACCGACACGCAGTACTTT.